The following is a T cell receptor beta chain sequence with its context. Germline V gene lookup returns CDR1 LNHDA and CDR2 SQIVND (reference sequence). This CDR3 has 11 residues. The V and J ends lost 6 bases and 6 bases respectively, with 9 bases between them. These data are taken from a study of OX40 agonist ivuxolimab in advanced cancers. Method: immunoSEQ multiplex PCR; TCRdb's copy keeps in-frame clones and lacks some. The repertoire has about 46,000 clones, around 86% of them found once; the top ten carry 11%. The sequencing here drew on CD4+ or CD8+ T cells sorted from blood, taken in a trial of the OX40 agonist ivuxolimab. This sequence originates from an adult with an advanced solid tumor such as melanoma, head and neck, liver or kidney cancer. The chain recombines TRBV19 with TRBJ2-7, with a weak D call TRBD1 (6 bases). The chain's CDR3 is CASSLGGEQYF. Written as DNA, the CDR3 is TGTGCCAGTAGCTTAGGGGGCGAGCAGTACTTC.